This T cell receptor beta chain was identified in a study of T cell repertoires in cytomegalovirus infection (dated by TCRdb to 2018 to 2020). About the full investigation: The HLA type of each donor mattered for the analysis, because public TCR beta signatures pointed to carriage of CMV infection along with the matching HLA type. Study-wide conclusions, independent of this receptor: Carriers of CMV infection plus the relevant HLA type were discriminated by the cumulative frequency of public TCR beta family members in the study cohort and in an independent roughly 380-donor cohort. The ex vivo response was dominated by HLA-C-restricted CMV-specific TCR beta clonotypes, and the single most frequent clonotype in two of eight donors was supplied by these HLA-C-restricted clonotypes.

The reads were generated on an Illumina HiSeq 1500. TCRdb applied fastp at Q25 and MiXCR to the public reads, then kept only in-frame beta chains. Every CDR3 protein is listed once, alongside the most common genes and DNA of its rows. Here the sample has about 530,000 distinct CDR3 sequences; 26% occur a single time. Roughly 13% of the sample is in the top ten clones. Points on this clonotype: Its antigen is not yet known. Qualities for individual bases were not recorded, and no much larger clone is one base off.

Its CDR3 holds 11 amino acids, cysteine through valine. Only CDR3 DNA is held: 33 bases, read in frame from base 1. Based on the germline V gene, the CDR1 and CDR2 sequences are SGHVT and SQSDAQ. Trimming costs V 3 bases and J 11 bases, and their ends lie 11 bases apart. The receptor chain draws on TRBV7-4 and TRBJ2-7, and the D gene may be TRBD2, 5 bases matching. The sequenced material came from PBMCs. The TCR was taken from a human donor in good health (CMV status not recorded). Some clones in this sample may be carry-over from other donors' samples. For the CDR3, the sequence is CASSLALVEYV. The DNA sequence follows: TGTGCCAGCAGCTTGGCACTAGTGGAGTACGTC.